A selection of T cell receptor beta chains follows, all from one sample in a study of control samples from healthy donors and cancer patients. Assay: immunoSEQ multiplex PCR; the TCRdb copy retains only in-frame clones and omits some. This table holds around 140,000 clones, more than 85% found once. The sequenced material came from blood. The receptors here all came from a man aged 30-40 years in good health. Each CDR3 is given with its conserved first and last residue. The D gene is left open where the match is weak. The size field is filled for only some rows; it gives once, few, many or a size class.

clone_size: NA; v_call: TRBV19; j_call: TRBJ1-2; d_call: NA; cdr3_nt: TGTGCCAGTAGTATAGGACACTGGGCAGGTCCTAACTATGGCTACACCTTC; cdr3_aa: CASSIGHWAGPNYGYTF
clone_size: NA; v_call: TRBV6-1; j_call: TRBJ1-2; d_call: NA; cdr3_nt: TGTGCCAGCAGTGAAGCGGGTGGGCAGGGGAGCTATGGCTACACCTTC; cdr3_aa: CASSEAGGQGSYGYTF
clone_size: NA; v_call: TRBV5-5; j_call: TRBJ2-7; d_call: TRBD1; cdr3_nt: TGTGCCAGCAGCTTGAGCCCAGGGGGCAACTACGAGCAGTACTTC; cdr3_aa: CASSLSPGGNYEQYF
clone_size: NA; v_call: TRBV12-3/TRBV12-4; j_call: TRBJ1-1; d_call: NA; cdr3_nt: TGTGCCAGCAGTTTCGGGACCGATGAAGCTTTCTTT; cdr3_aa: CASSFGTDEAFF
clone_size: NA; v_call: TRBV5-8; j_call: TRBJ1-2; d_call: NA; cdr3_nt: TGTGCCAGCCAAACCATCGGGGCCATCACTTTTAACTATGGCTACACCTTC; cdr3_aa: CASQTIGAITFNYGYTF
clone_size: NA; v_call: TRBV12-3/TRBV12-4; j_call: TRBJ2-7; d_call: NA; cdr3_nt: TGTGCCAGCAGTTTCGCGGGCGAGCAGTACTTC; cdr3_aa: CASSFAGEQYF
clone_size: NA; v_call: TRBV10-3; j_call: TRBJ1-1; d_call: NA; cdr3_nt: TGTGCCATCAGCACTACGAACACTGAAGCTTTCTTT; cdr3_aa: CAISTTNTEAFF
clone_size: few; v_call: TRBV6-5; j_call: TRBJ1-2; d_call: NA; cdr3_nt: TGTGCCAGCAAAAAGGCGGACTATGGCTACACCTTC; cdr3_aa: CASKKADYGYTF
clone_size: NA; v_call: TRBV12-3/TRBV12-4; j_call: TRBJ1-2; d_call: NA; cdr3_nt: TGTGCCAGCAGTTTGTCAGATGGCTACACCTTC; cdr3_aa: CASSLSDGYTF
clone_size: NA; v_call: TRBV9; j_call: TRBJ1-1; d_call: TRBD1; cdr3_nt: TGTGCCAGCCAAGGAAGGGACAGCTATAACACTGAAGCTTTCTTT; cdr3_aa: CASQGRDSYNTEAFF
clone_size: NA; v_call: TRBV4-2; j_call: TRBJ2-7; d_call: TRBD1; cdr3_nt: TGTGCCAGCAGCCCTCCCCTGACAGGGGTGAACTACGAGCAGTACTTC; cdr3_aa: CASSPPLTGVNYEQYF
clone_size: NA; v_call: TRBV7-2; j_call: TRBJ1-4; d_call: NA; cdr3_nt: TGTGCCAGCAGCTCACCGCGGTATGAAAAACTGTTTTTT; cdr3_aa: CASSSPRYEKLFF
clone_size: once; v_call: TRBV9; j_call: TRBJ1-4; d_call: NA; cdr3_nt: TGTGCCAGCAGCGTCTCCGGGACGCCCAATGAAAAACTGTTTTTT; cdr3_aa: CASSVSGTPNEKLFF
clone_size: NA; v_call: TRBV6-5; j_call: TRBJ1-1; d_call: NA; cdr3_nt: TGTGCCAGCAGTTACCCACGGGGGGGAAGGACTGAAGCTTTCTTT; cdr3_aa: CASSYPRGGRTEAFF
clone_size: NA; v_call: TRBV19; j_call: TRBJ1-5; d_call: NA; cdr3_nt: TGTGCCAGTAGTATCAGTAGCAATCAGCCCCAGCATTTT; cdr3_aa: CASSISSNQPQHF
clone_size: NA; v_call: TRBV2; j_call: TRBJ2-2; d_call: TRBD1; cdr3_nt: TGTGCCAGCGGAGGGATGACAGGGGGTTTTACCGGGGAGCTGTTTTTT; cdr3_aa: CASGGMTGGFTGELFF
clone_size: NA; v_call: TRBV27; j_call: TRBJ1-2; d_call: TRBD1; cdr3_nt: TGTGCCAGCAGTTTATCGGAGGGGGCATATGGCTACACCTTC; cdr3_aa: CASSLSEGAYGYTF
clone_size: once; v_call: TRBV29-1; j_call: TRBJ1-4; d_call: TRBD1; cdr3_nt: TGCAGCGTAAGACAGGGAATCGATGAAAAACTGTTTTTT; cdr3_aa: CSVRQGIDEKLFF
clone_size: NA; v_call: TRBV5-5; j_call: TRBJ1-1; d_call: NA; cdr3_nt: TGTGCCAGCAGCTTGCCCCGACAGATCATGAACACTGAAGCTTTCTTT; cdr3_aa: CASSLPRQIMNTEAFF
clone_size: NA; v_call: TRBV29-1; j_call: TRBJ2-2; d_call: TRBD2; cdr3_nt: TGCAGCGCTCGGGGACTAGCGGGCCTCACCGGGGAGCTGTTTTTT; cdr3_aa: CSARGLAGLTGELFF
clone_size: NA; v_call: TRBV14; j_call: TRBJ1-4; d_call: NA; cdr3_nt: TGTGCCAGCAGCCCGAGGTTAGGAGGGAATGAAAAACTGTTTTTT; cdr3_aa: CASSPRLGGNEKLFF
clone_size: NA; v_call: TRBV6-2/TRBV6-3; j_call: TRBJ2-1; d_call: TRBD2; cdr3_nt: TGTGCCAGCAGCCCGGGACTAGCGGGGGTATCCTACAATGAGCAGTTCTTC; cdr3_aa: CASSPGLAGVSYNEQFF
clone_size: NA; v_call: TRBV7-3; j_call: TRBJ2-3; d_call: NA; cdr3_nt: TGTGCCAGCAGCTTAGGACCGACTGGCACAGATACGCAGTATTTT; cdr3_aa: CASSLGPTGTDTQYF
clone_size: NA; v_call: TRBV5-1; j_call: TRBJ2-2; d_call: NA; cdr3_nt: TGCGCCAGCAGCTGGGGCTCAGGGGTTCGGACCGGGGAGCTGTTTTTT; cdr3_aa: CASSWGSGVRTGELFF
clone_size: NA; v_call: TRBV12-3/TRBV12-4; j_call: TRBJ1-2; d_call: NA; cdr3_nt: TGTGCCAGCAGTTTCCACGAATCCGGCTACACCTTC; cdr3_aa: CASSFHESGYTF
clone_size: NA; v_call: TRBV24-1; j_call: TRBJ1-2; d_call: NA; cdr3_nt: TGTGCCACCGGAAGGGGACAAAACTATGGCTACACCTTC; cdr3_aa: CATGRGQNYGYTF
clone_size: NA; v_call: TRBV20-1; j_call: TRBJ1-1; d_call: TRBD1; cdr3_nt: TGCAGTGCTAGTAGGGACAGTGAAGCTTTCTTT; cdr3_aa: CSASRDSEAFF
clone_size: NA; v_call: TRBV4-2; j_call: TRBJ1-2; d_call: NA; cdr3_nt: TGTGCCAGCAGCCAAGTAGGGGGTGATGGCTACACCTTC; cdr3_aa: CASSQVGGDGYTF
clone_size: NA; v_call: TRBV7-9; j_call: TRBJ1-1; d_call: TRBD1; cdr3_nt: TGTGCCAGCAGATCGGGACAGGAGAACACTGAAGCTTTCTTT; cdr3_aa: CASRSGQENTEAFF
clone_size: NA; v_call: TRBV4-1; j_call: TRBJ1-2; d_call: NA; cdr3_nt: TGCGCCAGCAGCCAGGGCCAGGGAAGCTTTGGCTACACCTTC; cdr3_aa: CASSQGQGSFGYTF
clone_size: NA; v_call: TRBV24-1; j_call: TRBJ2-1; d_call: TRBD1; cdr3_nt: TGTGCCACCAGTGATCCGACCGGGACAGGGGGCAATGAGCAGTTCTTC; cdr3_aa: CATSDPTGTGGNEQFF